This entry lists 8 T cell receptor beta chains sequenced from one sample in a study of blood T cells in healthy people across ages. The authors ran a second PCR of about 7 to 11 cycles using a sample-barcoded 5' primer and a J-beta primer mix. Using its own MiXCR run on the 5' RACE reads, TCRdb lists one record per CDR3 protein. The table records 890,000 or so distinct CDR3 sequences, around 68% of them present only once. Input material: blood. The receptors were sampled from a man aged 25-45 years in good health.

The chain links TRBV27 to TRBJ1-1, with D perhaps TRBD1 (5 bases). The CDR3 contains 14 residues. V shed 6 bases and J shed 5 bases, with 16 bases lying between them. Per the germline V gene, CDR1 is MNHEY and CDR2 is SMNVEV (reference sequence). The CDR3 nucleotides read TGTGCCAGCAGCGACCGGGGCCTGTGGACTGAAGCTTTCTTT. Its protein is CASSDRGLWTEAFF.

CDR3: CSAREGSDSYEQYF. CDR3 in DNA: TGCAGTGCTAGAGAGGGAAGCGACTCCTACGAGCAGTACTTC. V is TRBV20-1 and J is TRBJ2-7; no clear D. Germline CDR1 reads DFQATT; CDR2 reads SNEGSKA (reference sequence). Trimming removed 0 bases at V and 0 bases at J, with 9 bases between. This CDR3 is 14 amino acids long.

This clonotype has a handful of counts. The genes are TRBV20-1 and TRBJ2-1; D perhaps matches TRBD2 (6 bases). Between the trimmed V and J ends, which lost 3 bases and 3 bases, there was a span of 18 bases. CDR3 length: 16 amino acids. CDR1 and CDR2 from the germline V gene are DFQATT and SNEGSKA (reference sequence). The DNA for the CDR3 is TGCAGTGCTAGCGGGGGTGGTCAACCAATCTACAATGAGCAGTTCTTC. It specifies CSASGGGQPIYNEQFF.

V is TRBV7-6 and J is TRBJ1-5; 7 positions match TRBD1. CDR1 is SGHVS and CDR2 is FNYEAQ in the germline V gene. V was clipped by 5 bases and J by 0 bases; unmatched bases: 10. CDR3 length: 17 residues. CDR3 sequence reads: CASSPKRDSYSNQPQHF. The CDR3 coding sequence is TGTGCCAGCAGCCCCAAGCGGGACAGTTATAGCAATCAGCCCCAGCATTTT.

The CDR3 sequence is CASSTTHGTGDSEQYF. In DNA form, the CDR3 reads TGTGCCAGCAGCACAACGCACGGGACAGGGGATAGCGAGCAGTACTTC. The genes are TRBV9 and TRBJ2-5, with 10 bases fitting TRBD1. The tail of the sequence fits TRBJ2-7 better, so the J call may be wrong. CDR3 length equals 16 residues. Germline loops: CDR1 SGDLS, CDR2 YYNGEE.

In its sample, this clonotype was seen once. V and J are TRBV20-1 and TRBJ2-1; TRBD2 agrees at 12 bases. The CDR3 spans 16 residues. The ends lost 1 base at V and 4 bases at J; junction bases unmatched: 5. Germline values: CDR1 DFQATT, CDR2 SNEGSKA (reference sequence). This chain's CDR3 is CSARVTSGGRYNEQFF. DNA of the CDR3: TGCAGTGCTAGAGTGACTAGCGGGGGCCGATACAATGAGCAGTTCTTC.

The V call is TRBV9, the J call TRBJ2-1; D may be TRBD2 (7 bases). CDR1 and CDR2 (germline): SGDLS, YYNGEE. The germline V and J ends were trimmed by 3 bases and 4 bases, with 14 bases remaining between them. The CDR3 runs 15 residues. The CDR3 loop is CASSERGGEYNEQFF. Here the CDR3 DNA reads TGTGCCAGCAGCGAAAGAGGGGGGGAATACAATGAGCAGTTCTTC.

The chain uses TRBV19 and TRBJ2-3, with D possibly being TRBD1 (6 bases). Germline assignment: CDR1 LNHDA and CDR2 SQIVND (reference sequence). Trimming took 6 bases from V and 1 from J, leaving 14 bases between them. This CDR3 contains 15 residues. The chain's CDR3 is CASSNRALGTDTQYF. CDR3 coding DNA: TGTGCCAGTAGCAACAGGGCACTCGGCACAGATACGCAGTATTTT.